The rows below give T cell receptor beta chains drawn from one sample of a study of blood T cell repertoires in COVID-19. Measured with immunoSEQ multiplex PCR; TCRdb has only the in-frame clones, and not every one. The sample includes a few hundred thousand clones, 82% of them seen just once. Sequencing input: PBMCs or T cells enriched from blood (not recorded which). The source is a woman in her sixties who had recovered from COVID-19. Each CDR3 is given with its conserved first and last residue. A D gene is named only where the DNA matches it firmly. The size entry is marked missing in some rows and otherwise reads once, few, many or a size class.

CDR3 protein: CASSYVAGGTDTQYF
CDR3 DNA: TGTGCCAGCAGCTACGTAGCGGGGGGGACAGATACGCAGTATTTT
V gene: TRBV7-8
D gene: TRBD2
J gene: TRBJ2-3
clone size: -

CDR3 protein: CASSEAHGQFQPQHF
CDR3 DNA: TGTGCCAGCAGTGAAGCGCATGGGCAGTTTCAGCCCCAGCATTTT
V gene: TRBV6-1
D gene: -
J gene: TRBJ1-5
clone size: -

CDR3 protein: CASSPVTSGSDNEQFF
CDR3 DNA: TGTGCCAGCAGCCCAGTGACTAGCGGGAGTGACAATGAGCAGTTCTTC
V gene: TRBV5-4
D gene: TRBD2
J gene: TRBJ2-1
clone size: -

CDR3 protein: CASSFSGSSYEQYF
CDR3 DNA: TGTGCCAGCAGCTTTTCCGGGAGCTCCTACGAGCAGTACTTC
V gene: TRBV5-6
D gene: -
J gene: TRBJ2-7
clone size: -

CDR3 protein: CASSQVWTGPYEQYF
CDR3 DNA: TGTGCCAGCAGCCAAGTATGGACAGGGCCCTACGAGCAGTACTTC
V gene: TRBV14
D gene: TRBD1
J gene: TRBJ2-7
clone size: -

CDR3 protein: CASSPTGGTKTSGANVLTF
CDR3 DNA: TGTGCCAGCAGCCCCACGGGGGGCACCAAGACCTCTGGGGCCAACGTCCTGACTTTC
V gene: TRBV7-9
D gene: -
J gene: TRBJ2-6
clone size: -

CDR3 protein: CASTGGSNQPQHF
CDR3 DNA: TGTGCCAGCACTGGGGGGAGCAATCAGCCCCAGCATTTT
V gene: TRBV25-1
D gene: -
J gene: TRBJ1-5
clone size: few

CDR3 protein: CASSRGTGHISSGNTIYF
CDR3 DNA: TGCGCCAGCAGCCGCGGGACCGGACATATCAGCTCTGGAAACACCATATATTTT
V gene: TRBV4-1
D gene: -
J gene: TRBJ1-3
clone size: few

CDR3 protein: CASSARSSGGYNEQFF
CDR3 DNA: TGTGCCAGCAGCGCAAGGTCTAGCGGGGGGTACAATGAGCAGTTCTTC
V gene: TRBV7-7
D gene: TRBD2
J gene: TRBJ2-1
clone size: -

CDR3 protein: CASSDYLAGRGTDTQYF
CDR3 DNA: TGCGCCAGCAGCGACTATTTAGCGGGAAGGGGCACAGATACGCAGTATTTT
V gene: TRBV4-1
D gene: TRBD2
J gene: TRBJ2-3
clone size: many

CDR3 protein: CASSSWTSGSSYNEQFF
CDR3 DNA: TGTGCCAGCAGTTCTTGGACTAGCGGGAGCTCCTACAATGAGCAGTTCTTC
V gene: TRBV27
D gene: TRBD2
J gene: TRBJ2-1
clone size: many

CDR3 protein: CASSPTGTPQYF
CDR3 DNA: TGTGCCAGCAGTCCGACCGGGACACCCCAGTACTTC
V gene: TRBV27
D gene: -
J gene: TRBJ2-5
clone size: -

CDR3 protein: CASSLGLAGGVGETQYF
CDR3 DNA: TGCGCCAGCAGCCTGGGACTAGCGGGAGGGGTCGGTGAGACCCAGTACTTC
V gene: TRBV5-1
D gene: TRBD2
J gene: TRBJ2-5
clone size: -

CDR3 protein: CASSVPGQNSPLHF
CDR3 DNA: TGTGCCAGCAGCGTGCCAGGGCAAAATTCACCCCTCCACTTT
V gene: TRBV9
D gene: -
J gene: TRBJ1-6
clone size: -

CDR3 protein: CASSRPGTVNTEAFF
CDR3 DNA: TGTGCCAGCAGCAGACCGGGGACAGTAAACACTGAAGCTTTCTTT
V gene: TRBV7-9
D gene: TRBD1
J gene: TRBJ1-1
clone size: -

CDR3 protein: CSGSTGQNTEAFF
CDR3 DNA: TGCAGCGGATCAACAGGGCAGAACACTGAAGCTTTCTTT
V gene: TRBV29-1
D gene: -
J gene: TRBJ1-1
clone size: -

CDR3 protein: CASSVGIEGGEKLFF
CDR3 DNA: TGTGCCAGCAGCGTGGGGATCGAGGGAGGGGAAAAACTGTTTTTT
V gene: TRBV9
D gene: -
J gene: TRBJ1-4
clone size: -

CDR3 protein: CASSSTGLSNLAKNIQYF
CDR3 DNA: TGCGCCAGCAGCTCGACAGGGTTATCGAATTTAGCCAAAAACATTCAGTACTTC
V gene: TRBV5-1
D gene: TRBD1
J gene: TRBJ2-4
clone size: -

CDR3 protein: CSVEGAQGANYGYTF
CDR3 DNA: TGCAGCGTTGAAGGGGCACAGGGGGCTAACTATGGCTACACCTTC
V gene: TRBV29-1
D gene: TRBD1
J gene: TRBJ1-2
clone size: -

CDR3 protein: CASSPSGVSGNTIYF
CDR3 DNA: TGTGCCAGCTCACCCTCGGGGGTCTCTGGAAACACCATATATTTT
V gene: TRBV18
D gene: -
J gene: TRBJ1-3
clone size: -

CDR3 protein: CASSEPWKPGSTEAFF
CDR3 DNA: TGCGCCAGCAGTGAGCCGTGGAAACCTGGGAGCACTGAAGCTTTCTTT
V gene: TRBV10-2
D gene: -
J gene: TRBJ1-1
clone size: few

CDR3 protein: CASSSGTAIYGYTF
CDR3 DNA: TGTGCCAGCAGCTCCGGGACAGCAATATATGGCTACACCTTC
V gene: TRBV6-2/TRBV6-3
D gene: TRBD1
J gene: TRBJ1-2
clone size: -

CDR3 protein: CASSQDRGTNYSPLHF
CDR3 DNA: TGCGCCAGCAGCCAAGATCGTGGGACTAACTATTCACCCCTCCACTTT
V gene: TRBV4-3
D gene: -
J gene: TRBJ1-6
clone size: -

CDR3 protein: CASSQTGLADTDTQYF
CDR3 DNA: TGTGCCAGCAGCCAAACGGGACTAGCGGATACAGATACGCAGTATTTT
V gene: TRBV3-1/TRBV3-2
D gene: TRBD2
J gene: TRBJ2-3
clone size: -

CDR3 protein: CASSLGAGQGNQPQHF
CDR3 DNA: TGTGCCAGCAGCTTAGGGGCAGGCCAGGGCAATCAGCCCCAGCATTTT
V gene: TRBV11-2
D gene: -
J gene: TRBJ1-5
clone size: once

CDR3 protein: CASSYSGGAGQPQHF
CDR3 DNA: TGTGCCAGCAGTTACTCTGGGGGGGCCGGTCAGCCCCAGCATTTT
V gene: TRBV6-5
D gene: -
J gene: TRBJ1-5
clone size: -

CDR3 protein: CASRKLGAFGGANVLTF
CDR3 DNA: TGCGCCAGCAGGAAGCTGGGCGCCTTCGGTGGGGCCAACGTCCTGACTTTC
V gene: TRBV23-1
D gene: -
J gene: TRBJ2-6
clone size: -

CDR3 protein: CASSLMGGAGNTGELFF
CDR3 DNA: TGTGCCAGCAGCCTAATGGGAGGGGCAGGGAACACCGGGGAGCTGTTTTTT
V gene: TRBV7-6
D gene: TRBD2
J gene: TRBJ2-2
clone size: -

CDR3 protein: CASSLADRDGEAFF
CDR3 DNA: TGTGCCAGCAGCCTCGCGGACAGGGACGGTGAAGCTTTCTTT
V gene: TRBV3-1/TRBV3-2
D gene: TRBD1
J gene: TRBJ1-1
clone size: few

CDR3 protein: CATSDPGLAGNPDTQYF
CDR3 DNA: TGTGCCACCAGTGACCCCGGACTAGCGGGAAACCCAGATACGCAGTATTTT
V gene: TRBV24-1
D gene: TRBD2
J gene: TRBJ2-3
clone size: -

CDR3 protein: CASSLSPGRDQPQHF
CDR3 DNA: TGTGCCAGCAGCTTGTCACCGGGGAGGGATCAGCCCCAGCATTTT
V gene: TRBV5-4
D gene: -
J gene: TRBJ1-5
clone size: -

CDR3 protein: CASGEGWGGTEAFF
CDR3 DNA: TGCGCCAGCGGCGAAGGGTGGGGAGGGACTGAAGCTTTCTTT
V gene: TRBV5-1
D gene: -
J gene: TRBJ1-1
clone size: once

CDR3 protein: CASSPSTSGSYNEQFF
CDR3 DNA: TGCGCCAGCAGCCCATCGACTAGCGGATCCTACAATGAGCAGTTCTTC
V gene: TRBV5-1
D gene: TRBD2
J gene: TRBJ2-1
clone size: -

CDR3 protein: CASSQTGRDSPLHF
CDR3 DNA: TGTGCCAGCAGCCAAACAGGGAGGGATTCACCCCTCCACTTT
V gene: TRBV6-5
D gene: -
J gene: TRBJ1-6
clone size: -

CDR3 protein: CASSPQREAEAFF
CDR3 DNA: TGTGCCAGCTCACCACAGAGGGAAGCGGAAGCTTTCTTT
V gene: TRBV18
D gene: -
J gene: TRBJ1-1
clone size: -

CDR3 protein: CASSFDRGQPQHF
CDR3 DNA: TGTGCCAGCAGTTTTGACAGGGGTCAGCCCCAGCATTTT
V gene: TRBV12-3/TRBV12-4
D gene: TRBD1
J gene: TRBJ1-5
clone size: few

CDR3 protein: CASSLFQNYGYTF
CDR3 DNA: TGCGCCAGCAGCTTGTTCCAGAACTATGGCTACACCTTC
V gene: TRBV5-1
D gene: -
J gene: TRBJ1-2
clone size: -

CDR3 protein: CASSYEAGDSYEQYF
CDR3 DNA: TGTGCCAGCAGTTACGAAGCGGGGGACTCCTACGAGCAGTACTTC
V gene: TRBV6-2/TRBV6-3
D gene: TRBD2
J gene: TRBJ2-7
clone size: once

CDR3 protein: CAIRVTGDYGYTF
CDR3 DNA: TGTGCCATCAGAGTCACAGGGGACTATGGCTACACCTTC
V gene: TRBV10-3
D gene: TRBD1
J gene: TRBJ1-2
clone size: -

CDR3 protein: CAATVEQYF
CDR3 DNA: TGTGCCGCCACAGTCGAGCAGTACTTC
V gene: TRBV28
D gene: -
J gene: TRBJ2-7
clone size: -

CDR3 protein: CASSRPIPPEQFF
CDR3 DNA: TGCGCCAGCAGCCGCCCTATCCCCCCTGAGCAGTTCTTC
V gene: TRBV4-1
D gene: -
J gene: TRBJ2-1
clone size: -

CDR3 protein: CASSQQLSSNTGELFF
CDR3 DNA: TGCGCCAGCAGCCAGCAACTTTCCTCGAACACCGGGGAGCTGTTTTTT
V gene: TRBV4-3
D gene: -
J gene: TRBJ2-2
clone size: few

CDR3 protein: CASSEGLGYEQYF
CDR3 DNA: TGTGCCAGCAGTGAGGGACTGGGGTACGAGCAGTACTTC
V gene: TRBV2
D gene: -
J gene: TRBJ2-7
clone size: -

CDR3 protein: CSVVWAGAASNQPQHF
CDR3 DNA: TGCAGCGTTGTCTGGGCGGGAGCCGCTAGCAATCAGCCCCAGCATTTT
V gene: TRBV29-1
D gene: -
J gene: TRBJ1-5
clone size: -

CDR3 protein: CASSNPGLAGDEQFF
CDR3 DNA: TGTGCCAGCAGTAACCCGGGACTAGCGGGCGATGAGCAGTTCTTC
V gene: TRBV6-5
D gene: TRBD2
J gene: TRBJ2-1
clone size: -

CDR3 protein: CASSQTGGGTEAFF
CDR3 DNA: TGTGCCAGCAGCCAGACAGGTGGGGGCACTGAAGCTTTCTTT
V gene: TRBV11-2
D gene: -
J gene: TRBJ1-1
clone size: -

CDR3 protein: CASSHVARFGMAFF
CDR3 DNA: TGTGCCAGCAGCCATGTTGCCAGGTTCGGGATGGCTTTCTTT
V gene: TRBV3-1/TRBV3-2
D gene: -
J gene: TRBJ1-1
clone size: -

CDR3 protein: CASSQYSQYF
CDR3 DNA: TGCGCCAGCAGTCAGTATTCGCAGTATTTT
V gene: TRBV23-1
D gene: -
J gene: TRBJ2-3
clone size: once

CDR3 protein: CASSSGLAGGEQYF
CDR3 DNA: TGCGCCAGCAGTTCGGGACTAGCGGGAGGCGAGCAGTACTTC
V gene: TRBV5-1
D gene: TRBD2
J gene: TRBJ2-7
clone size: -

CDR3 protein: CASSPSTGNEKLFF
CDR3 DNA: TGTGCCAGCTCACCATCGACAGGGAATGAAAAACTGTTTTTT
V gene: TRBV18
D gene: TRBD1
J gene: TRBJ1-4
clone size: -

CDR3 protein: CASSTGQGLNYGYTF
CDR3 DNA: TGTGCCAGCAGTACCGGACAGGGCCTGAACTATGGCTACACCTTC
V gene: TRBV6-5
D gene: TRBD1
J gene: TRBJ1-2
clone size: -

CDR3 protein: CASSSLAEGYEQYF
CDR3 DNA: TGTGCCAGCTCCTCTCTCGCGGAGGGCTACGAGCAGTACTTC
V gene: TRBV18
D gene: -
J gene: TRBJ2-7
clone size: once

CDR3 protein: CASSFGGNTEAFF
CDR3 DNA: TGTGCCAGCAGCTTTGGCGGGAACACTGAAGCTTTCTTT
V gene: TRBV5-6
D gene: -
J gene: TRBJ1-1
clone size: -

CDR3 protein: CASRATSGSSEQYF
CDR3 DNA: TGCGCCAGCAGAGCTACTAGCGGGAGCAGCGAGCAGTACTTC
V gene: TRBV5-1
D gene: TRBD2
J gene: TRBJ2-7
clone size: -

CDR3 protein: CASSGQGNTEAFF
CDR3 DNA: TGTGCCAGTTCGGGACAGGGGAACACTGAAGCTTTCTTT
V gene: TRBV19
D gene: TRBD1
J gene: TRBJ1-1
clone size: -

CDR3 protein: CASRPTGAGYTF
CDR3 DNA: TGTGCCAGTAGGCCGACAGGGGCAGGCTACACCTTC
V gene: TRBV19
D gene: TRBD1
J gene: TRBJ1-2
clone size: -

CDR3 protein: CASSLVIGNEQFF
CDR3 DNA: TGTGCCAGCAGCTTAGTTATCGGCAATGAGCAGTTCTTC
V gene: TRBV7-2
D gene: -
J gene: TRBJ2-1
clone size: -